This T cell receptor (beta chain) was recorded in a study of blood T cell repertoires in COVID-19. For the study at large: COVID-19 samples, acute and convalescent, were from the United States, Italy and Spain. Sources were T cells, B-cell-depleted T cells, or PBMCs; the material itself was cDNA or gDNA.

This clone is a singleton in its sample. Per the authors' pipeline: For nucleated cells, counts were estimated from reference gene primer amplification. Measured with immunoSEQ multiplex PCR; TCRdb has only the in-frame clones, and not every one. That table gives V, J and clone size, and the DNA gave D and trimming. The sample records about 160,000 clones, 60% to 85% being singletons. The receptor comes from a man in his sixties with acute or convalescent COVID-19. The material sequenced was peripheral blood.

The CDR3 is CASSDGLAGYTGELFF. The CDR3 region has the DNA TGTGCCAGCAGCGACGGACTAGCGGGGTACACCGGGGAGCTGTTTTTT. The V and J genes are TRBV7-2 and TRBJ2-2; 12 nucleotides agree with TRBD2. V shed 5 bases, J shed 3 bases, and the junction held 4 bases outside the gene matches. Per the germline V gene, CDR1 is SGHTA and CDR2 is FQGNSA. This CDR3 has 16 amino acids. Using reference TRBV7-2 and TRBJ2-2 for the parts outside the CDR3, the full variable domain is GAGVSQSPSNKVTEKGKDVELRCDPISGHTALYWYRQSLGQGLEFLIYFQGNSAPDKSGLPSDRFSAERTGGSVSTLTIQRTQQEDSAVYLCASSDGLAGYTGELFFGEGSRLTVL.